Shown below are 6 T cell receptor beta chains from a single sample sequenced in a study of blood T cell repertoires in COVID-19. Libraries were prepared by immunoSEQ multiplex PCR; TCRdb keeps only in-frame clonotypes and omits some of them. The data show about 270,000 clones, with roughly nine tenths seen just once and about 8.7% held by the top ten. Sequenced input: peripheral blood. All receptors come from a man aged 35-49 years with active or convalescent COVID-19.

The CDR3 sequence: CASSLAFGSEDGYTF. The CDR3 DNA reads TGTGCCAGCAGCTTAGCGTTCGGGTCAGAGGATGGCTACACCTTC. This rearrangement joins TRBV7-2 to TRBJ1-2, with D unclear. Per the germline V gene, CDR1 is SGHTA and CDR2 is FQGNSA. The length of the CDR3 is 15 residues. Deletions cut 0 bases from V and 6 bases from J, with 14 bases between. Combining the CDR3 with reference TRBV7-2 and TRBJ1-2 gives the whole variable domain GAGVSQSPSNKVTEKGKDVELRCDPISGHTALYWYRQSLGQGLEFLIYFQGNSAPDKSGLPSDRFSAERTGGSVSTLTIQRTQQEDSAVYLCASSLAFGSEDGYTFGSGTRLTVV.

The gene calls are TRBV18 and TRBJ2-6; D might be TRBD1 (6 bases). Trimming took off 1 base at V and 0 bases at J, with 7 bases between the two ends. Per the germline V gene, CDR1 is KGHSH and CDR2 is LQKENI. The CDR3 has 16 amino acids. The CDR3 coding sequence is TGTGCCAGCTCACCACGGGGACACTCTGGGGCCAACGTCCTGACTTTC. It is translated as CASSPRGHSGANVLTF. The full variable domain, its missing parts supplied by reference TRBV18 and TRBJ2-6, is NAGVMQNPRHLVRRRGQEARLRCSPMKGHSHVYWYRQLPEEGLKFMVYLQKENIIDESGMPKERFSAEFPKEGPSILRIQQVVRGDSAAYFCASSPRGHSGANVLTFGAGSRLTVL.

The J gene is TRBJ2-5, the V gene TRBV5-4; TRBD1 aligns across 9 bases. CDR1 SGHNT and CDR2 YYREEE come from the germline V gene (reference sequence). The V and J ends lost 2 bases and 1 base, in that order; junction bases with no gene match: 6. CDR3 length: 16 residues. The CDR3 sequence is CASSFGGTGIQETQYF. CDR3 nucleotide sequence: TGTGCCAGCAGCTTTGGTGGGACAGGGATCCAAGAGACCCAGTACTTC.

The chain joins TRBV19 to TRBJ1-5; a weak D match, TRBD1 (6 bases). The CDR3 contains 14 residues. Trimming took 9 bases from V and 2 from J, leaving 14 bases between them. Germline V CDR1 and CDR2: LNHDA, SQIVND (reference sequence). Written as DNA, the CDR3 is TGTGCCAGCCAACAGGGTCGGGGCAATCAGCCCCAGCATTTT. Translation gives CASQQGRGNQPQHF.

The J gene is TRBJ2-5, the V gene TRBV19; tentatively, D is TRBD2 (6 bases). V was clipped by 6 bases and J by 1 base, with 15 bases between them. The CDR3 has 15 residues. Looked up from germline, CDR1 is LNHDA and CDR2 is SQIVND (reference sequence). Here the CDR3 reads CASRRTTWPQETQYF. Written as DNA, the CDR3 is TGTGCCAGTAGGCGGACTACCTGGCCCCAAGAGACCCAGTACTTC. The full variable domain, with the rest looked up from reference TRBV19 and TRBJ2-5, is DGGITQSPKYLFRKEGQNVTLSCEQNLNHDAMYWYRQDPGQGLRLIYYSQIVNDFQKGDIAEGYSVSREKKESFPLTVTSAQKNPTAFYLCASRRTTWPQETQYFGPGTRLLVL.

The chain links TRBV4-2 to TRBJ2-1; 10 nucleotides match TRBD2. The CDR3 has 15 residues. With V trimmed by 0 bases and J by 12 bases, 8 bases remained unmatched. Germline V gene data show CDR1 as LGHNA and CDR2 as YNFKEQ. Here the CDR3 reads CASSQELAGRGGQFF. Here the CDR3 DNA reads TGTGCCAGCAGCCAAGAACTAGCGGGAAGGGGGGGGCAGTTCTTC.